This T cell receptor beta chain was identified during a study of Graves' ophthalmopathy and Graves' hyperthyroidism (dated by TCRdb to the late 2010s). Some background on the complete study: Stable hyperthyroidism was defined as no progression to ophthalmopathy within 18 months of follow-up. TCR beta repertoire signatures were used to distinguish Graves' ophthalmopathy from Graves' hyperthyroidism and to predict progression to ophthalmopathy. In total, over 130 blood samples were TCR-sequenced: approximately 40 ophthalmopathy, some 72 hyperthyroidism and about 17 hyperthyroidism-to-ophthalmopathy patients. To explore V-J signatures distinguishing ophthalmopathy from hyperthyroidism, a discovery set of 100 patients (around 44 ophthalmopathy, 55 to 60 stable hyperthyroidism) was enrolled. An independent validation cohort was composed of 18 hyperthyroidism patients and about 16 patients who later progressed from hyperthyroidism to ophthalmopathy. In roughly 6 hyperthyroidism patients, T-cell repertoires of thyroid tissue and blood were compared. After sampling, hyperthyroidism patients received methimazole starting at 30 mg daily, and ophthalmopathy patients received high-dose intravenous methylprednisolone.

CDR1 and CDR2, per the germline V gene, are MNHGY and SVAAGI. V and J lose 6 bases and 5 bases, and a span of 19 bases separates them. The CDR3, from cysteine to phenylalanine, totals 16 residues. The only DNA kept is the CDR3, 48 bases in frame from the first base. For repertoire sequencing, TCR beta CDR3 regions were amplified from RNA transcripts. A first-round RT-PCR used HTBI primers with the Qiagen OneStep RT-PCR kit, followed by a second-round multiplex PCR, size selection and purification. Sequencing of the libraries was carried out on an Illumina HiSeq2000 in paired-end mode with 100 bp reads. The original pipeline was this. Reads were processed with SOAPnuke, discarding reads with adapters, uncalled bases, mean Phred below 15, or no exact constant-primer or identifier match. COPE v1.2.5 was used to merge high-quality paired reads. Each unique nucleotide sequence was defined as a clonotype, and clonotypes were aligned to IMGT TRB V, D and J references with MiTCR v1.1. The analysis was limited to V-J combinations with a frequency above 0.0001, which together covered 99.2% of repertoires. For each V-J combination, a TCR clonal expansion and chaos score was defined as the ratio of F50 clonal expansion to chaos observed in the TCRdist matrix. Welch's t-statistics and random forest were used to reduce features to approximately 13 V-J combinations, which were fed into a naive Bayes classifier. The similarity between thyroid and blood repertoires was quantified using the Morisita-Horn index. TCRdb applied fastp at Q25 and MiXCR to the public reads, then kept only in-frame beta chains. Rows are combined by CDR3 protein, so each entry shows the most common genes and DNA. The V and J calls, along with clone size, are taken from TCRdb and not from the paper's own processing. In this sample the table shows around 1,000,000 distinct CDR3 sequences, about 40% of which occur a single time. Roughly 11% of the sample is held by the ten biggest clonotypes.

In its sample, this clonotype was seen a few times. Its antigen specificity is not known. The sample holds no much larger clone one base away, and base qualities are not on file. General findings and caveats noted by the study authors: The 13-signature model separated ophthalmopathy from stable hyperthyroidism with roughly 89% sensitivity and approximately 81% specificity in cross-validation, and 80%/75% in the test set. Sample size was not statistically predetermined, and group allocation was not concealed from the investigators. Among expanded thyroid clonotypes with frequency above 0.001, most also showed up in blood, which suggests that blood repertoires may reflect the thyroid immune response. In validation, the model predicted ophthalmopathy progression with 55% to 71% sensitivity and approximately 72% specificity; 12 predicted patients were CT-confirmed with GO in a median of around 6.5 months.

Patients with hyperthyroidism were aged 18 to 65 years, had been newly diagnosed, and had a disease duration of less than 2 months. Patients with other autoimmune diseases, uncontrolled infections, pregnancy or lactation were excluded from the study. Diagnosis relied on clinical symptoms, serum thyroxine, TRAb, thyroid ultrasound and orbital computed tomography. Total RNA was extracted using Trizol reagent, and RNA quality was checked on an Agilent 2100 Bioanalyzer. Material for sequencing was peripheral blood or thyroid tissue (not recorded which). The chain is encoded by TRBV6-9 joined to TRBJ1-4; the D gene identity is not certain. This sequence was found in an adult man with Graves' hyperthyroidism. The CDR3 protein sequence reads: CASSPPWQATNEKLFF. In nucleotides, the sequence is TGTGCCAGCAGCCCTCCGTGGCAGGCGACCAATGAAAAACTGTTTTTT.